Detailed here is one TCR beta chain. The antigen remains unidentified. Amplification used 60 Vbeta primers and 13 Jbeta primers. Data came from immunoSEQ multiplex PCR; TCRdb stores just in-frame clones and leaves some out. The table includes roughly 200,000 clones, about four fifths detected once. This specimen belongs to a study of cytomegalovirus exposure and HLA in healthy donors. Study as a whole: Earlier, 150 million to 200 million T cells were analyzed, and 117 million unique TCR beta sequences were found among them. There were several hundred genotyped donors. Of these, about 86% fell in the genetic ancestry cluster associated with self-reported Caucasian donors.

The V gene end was trimmed by 5 bases and the J gene end by 6 bases; junction bases not matched to a gene: 14. CDR3 length equals 17 residues. Germline-derived CDR1 and CDR2 are MGHRA and YSYEKL. The study's findings and limits: Other equally common chains were less clonally expanded than HLA-associated TCR beta chains, a later analysis showed. Most sequenced TCRs were rare (though some public TCRs occurred in many donors).

V and J are TRBV4-1 and TRBJ2-1; 9 nucleotides match TRBD1. Sequencing was carried out using PBMCs. The receptor's source is a girl aged 10-17 years in good health and CMV-seropositive. The CDR3 DNA sequence: TGCGCCAGCAGCTCACAGGTAGGGACAGGGAGGTTCAATGAGCAGTTCTTC. Translation gives CASSSQVGTGRFNEQFF.